These T cell receptor beta chains were read from a single sample in a study of regulatory T cells in long-lasting Graves disease. TCRdb processed the multiplex PCR reads anew with MiXCR; each CDR3 protein has one entry. This table holds fewer than 550,000 distinct CDR3 sequences, about 15% found once. The data were also submitted as part of a second study, on T cells in Graves' hyperthyroidism and ophthalmopathy.

The source material was peripheral blood mononuclear cells (PBMCs), sampled at new diagnosis, from a patient treated with antithyroid drugs. These receptors originate from a woman younger than 35 with Graves disease. Each CDR3 is given with its conserved first and last residue. Each record gives: D gene, clone size, V gene, J gene, CDR3 protein, CDR3 DNA. The D gene is left open where the match is weak. Clone size, where shown, is once, few, many, or a class for clones that have expanded.

NA	NA	TRBV14	TRBJ2-1	CASSQERRAGGEQFF	TGTGCCAGCAGCCAAGAAAGGAGGGCAGGGGGTGAGCAGTTCTTC
TRBD2	many	TRBV29-1	TRBJ2-3	CSVEATSGRGNTQYF	TGCAGCGTTGAGGCGACTAGCGGGAGAGGGAATACGCAGTATTTT
NA	many	TRBV12-3/TRBV12-4	TRBJ1-1	CASSFSGYTEAFF	TGTGCCAGCAGTTTCTCAGGGTACACTGAAGCTTTCTTT
TRBD2	NA	TRBV27	TRBJ2-3	CASSLAGGWRHDTQYF	TGTGCCAGCAGTTTAGCGGGAGGCTGGCGGCACGATACGCAGTATTTT
TRBD1	many	TRBV7-9	TRBJ2-7	CASSLGQGRSYEQYF	TGTGCCAGCAGCTTGGGACAGGGGCGTTCCTACGAGCAGTACTTC
TRBD2	NA	TRBV5-1	TRBJ2-7	CASSLAGTSGRSGYEQYF	TGCGCCAGCAGCTTGGCGGGGACTAGCGGGAGAAGTGGCTACGAGCAGTACTTC
TRBD2	many	TRBV6-5	TRBJ2-7	CASSLLAGGRQYF	TGTGCCAGCAGTTTGCTAGCGGGAGGGAGGCAGTACTTC
NA	NA	TRBV30	TRBJ2-7	CAWSVSVVYEQYF	TGTGCCTGGAGTGTGTCAGTAGTCTACGAGCAGTACTTC
NA	NA	TRBV19	TRBJ2-7	CASSMVRASYEQYF	TGTGCCAGTAGTATGGTCAGGGCCTCCTACGAGCAGTACTTC
NA	many	TRBV28	TRBJ2-5	CASSYYGARQETQYF	TGTGCCAGCAGTTATTACGGAGCCAGACAAGAGACCCAGTACTTC
NA	many	TRBV7-2	TRBJ2-5	CASSPKALPQETQYF	TGTGCCAGCAGCCCGAAGGCCCTACCCCAAGAGACCCAGTACTTC
NA	many	TRBV29-1	TRBJ2-7	CSAARGGYEQYF	TGCAGCGCAGCCAGGGGCGGGTACGAGCAGTACTTC
TRBD1	many	TRBV5-6	TRBJ1-5	CASSSGQGRLSNQPQHF	TGTGCCAGCAGCTCGGGACAGGGGAGATTGAGCAATCAGCCCCAGCATTTT
NA	many	TRBV3-1	TRBJ2-7	CASSQEAIRGEQYF	TGTGCCAGCAGCCAAGAAGCGATTCGAGGCGAGCAGTACTTC
NA	many	TRBV28	TRBJ2-2	CASSLMPPGTGELFF	TGTGCCAGCAGTTTGATGCCACCCGGGACCGGGGAGCTGTTTTTT
TRBD2	NA	TRBV29-1	TRBJ2-7	CSGRRLANSYEQYF	TGCAGCGGACGCCGACTAGCGAACTCCTACGAGCAGTACTTC
TRBD1	many	TRBV20-1	TRBJ2-7	CSARDQQGAWEQYF	TGCAGTGCTAGAGATCAACAGGGGGCTTGGGAGCAGTACTTC
TRBD1	NA	TRBV29-1	TRBJ2-7	CSVKGSGQGTYEQYF	TGCAGCGTCAAAGGGTCGGGACAGGGGACCTACGAGCAGTACTTC
TRBD2	many	TRBV29-1	TRBJ2-3	CSGTSGRDTQYF	TGCAGCGGGACTAGCGGGAGAGATACGCAGTATTTT
NA	many	TRBV11-1	TRBJ2-1	CASRPLSTPEFNEQFF	TGTGCCAGCAGGCCTCTCTCCACACCGGAGTTCAATGAGCAGTTCTTC
NA	many	TRBV27	TRBJ2-1	CASSRAITYNEQFF	TGTGCCAGCAGCCGGGCCATAACCTACAATGAGCAGTTCTTC
TRBD2	NA	TRBV5-5	TRBJ2-3	CASSLGLAGEEGNTQYF	TGTGCCAGCAGCTTGGGACTAGCGGGAGAGGAGGGGAATACGCAGTATTTT
TRBD2	NA	TRBV7-9	TRBJ2-3	CASSLKLAGFSTDTQYF	TGTGCCAGCAGCTTAAAACTAGCGGGTTTTAGCACAGATACGCAGTATTTT
TRBD2	few	TRBV6-9	TRBJ2-3	CASSFPGLAGFTDTQYF	TGTGCCAGCAGTTTCCCGGGGCTAGCGGGCTTCACAGATACGCAGTATTTT
NA	many	TRBV2	TRBJ2-1	CASIDRESLGGNEQFF	TGTGCCAGCATTGATAGGGAAAGCTTGGGGGGCAATGAGCAGTTCTTC
NA	NA	TRBV28	TRBJ1-3	CASSLWDQGNTIYF	TGTGCCAGCAGTTTATGGGACCAAGGAAACACCATATATTTT
NA	many	TRBV20-1	TRBJ1-2	CSASAEGVGYTF	TGCAGTGCTAGCGCTGAAGGGGTTGGCTACACCTTC
NA	few	TRBV2	TRBJ2-1	CASRPPRDYNEQFF	TGTGCCAGCAGACCCCCCCGAGATTACAATGAGCAGTTCTTC
NA	many	TRBV7-2	TRBJ2-1	CASSLASENNEQFF	TGTGCCAGCAGCTTAGCTAGCGAAAACAATGAGCAGTTCTTC
TRBD1	many	TRBV3-1	TRBJ1-1	CASSQDGTGIIEAFF	TGTGCCAGCAGCCAAGACGGGACAGGTATAATCGAAGCTTTCTTT
NA	many	TRBV27	TRBJ1-2	CASSYRQSTGGYTF	TGTGCCAGCAGTTATCGACAGTCTACGGGTGGCTACACCTTC
NA	many	TRBV7-2	TRBJ2-3	CASSLESLGWSANTDTQYF	TGTGCCAGCAGCTTAGAATCGTTGGGCTGGTCCGCTAACACAGATACGCAGTATTTT
NA	many	TRBV3-1	TRBJ1-1	CASSLHPGGDAFF	TGTGCCAGCAGCCTTCACCCGGGGGGCGATGCTTTCTTT
TRBD1	NA	TRBV29-1	TRBJ2-7	CSVGPTGTAYEQYF	TGCAGCGTTGGCCCGACCGGGACAGCCTACGAGCAGTACTTC
TRBD1	few	TRBV9	TRBJ2-2	CASSVRTGPNTGELFF	TGTGCCAGCAGCGTCCGGACAGGGCCCAACACCGGGGAGCTGTTTTTT
NA	many	TRBV7-2	TRBJ1-1	CASSEFGAAMNTEAFF	TGTGCCAGCAGCGAATTCGGGGCGGCTATGAACACTGAAGCTTTCTTT
TRBD2	NA	TRBV4-1	TRBJ2-3	CASSQGGLAGGFLTDTQYF	TGCGCCAGCAGCCAAGGGGGCCTAGCGGGAGGTTTTTTGACAGATACGCAGTATTTT